This T cell receptor (beta chain) was captured in a study of cytomegalovirus exposure and HLA in healthy donors. Study observations and caveats: In an earlier analysis, in several hundred donors, most V segments appeared productive either ~90% or ~30% of the time. Later on, analysis showed that most CMV-associated TCR beta chains appeared to be HLA-restricted. Available immune exposure information was restricted to CMV serostatus only. In the analysis, some V segments, TRBV6-2 and TRBV6-3 included, were excluded as indistinguishable.

CDR3 length: 15 residues. Germline lookup yields CDR1 MDHEN and CDR2 SYDVKM. Primers for the PCR totalled 60 Vbeta and 13 Jbeta. TCRdb's table, derived via immunoSEQ multiplex PCR, lists solely in-frame clones and lacks some. The sample shows 200,000 to 250,000 clones, around 80% of them seen only once. A note on this clone: Its target is unknown.

Sample: PBMCs. This TCR was recovered from a man aged 18 to 30 in good health and CMV-seronegative. V and J are TRBV28 and TRBJ2-5; D remains unclear. TRBJ2-7 matches the DNA end more closely, so the J call is doubtful. The CDR3 DNA reads TGTGCCAGCGGTCTGACTGACCAAATACCCTACGAGCAGTACTTC. It yields the protein CASGLTDQIPYEQYF.